One and the same sample provided the 3 T cell receptor beta chains below, sequenced in a study of CD8+CD57+ T cells in acquired aplastic anemia. Genomic DNA constituted the template upon which TCR beta VDJ and CDR3 profiling was performed. Each CDR3 protein gets one entry after TCRdb re-called the reads with MiXCR. The table includes 250,000 to 350,000 distinct CDR3 sequences, 45% to 65% detected once. Sequencing was done on patients that had shown CD8+CD57+ cell expansion by flow cytometry. The sequenced sample consisted of sorted CD4+, CD8+, or CD8+CD57+ T cells (not recorded which) from PBMCs. The source is a human donor with aplastic anemia.

The rearrangement links TRBV7-6 to TRBJ2-5; D possibly uses TRBD1 or TRBD2 (5 bases each). The V gene's germline CDR1 is SGHVS and CDR2 FNYEAQ. This CDR3 is 16 amino acids long. The V end lost 2 bases, the J end lost 9 bases, and 22 bases lay between the germline ends. The CDR3 protein is CASSLSGPRGNQPQYF. The DNA for the CDR3 is TGTGCCAGCAGCTTAAGTGGACCGAGGGGCAATCAGCCCCAGTACTTC. Drawing the rest from reference TRBV7-6 and TRBJ2-5, the complete variable domain is GAGVSQSPRYKVTKRGQDVALRCDPISGHVSLYWYRQALGQGPEFLTYFNYEAQQDKSGLPNDRFSAERPEGSISTLTIQRTEQRDSAMYRCASSLSGPRGNQPQYFGPGTRLLVL.

V and J are TRBV15 and TRBJ2-1; TRBD1 agrees at 9 bases. CDR1 and CDR2 from the germline V gene are LNHNV and YYDKDF (reference sequence). V gave up 5 bases and J gave up 14 bases; unmatched junction bases: 16. CDR3 length: 15 residues. CDR3 residues: CATSSTTGGGETKFF. The CDR3, as DNA: TGTGCCACCAGCTCAACGACAGGGGGGGGAGAGACTAAGTTCTTC.

V is TRBV29-1 and J is TRBJ2-3, with 11 positions matching TRBD2. Germline V gene lookup returns CDR1 SQVTM and CDR2 ANQGSEA. V was clipped by 7 bases and J by 2 bases; unmatched bases: 5. The CDR3 consists of 14 residues. The CDR3 region has the DNA TGCAGCGGTGGACTAGCGGGCATCACAGATACGCAGTATTTT. Residues: CSGGLAGITDTQYF.